A selection of T cell receptor beta chains follows, all from one sample in a study of blood T cell repertoires in COVID-19. Repertoires were generated with immunoSEQ multiplex PCR, while TCRdb's copy carries only in-frame clones and drops some. In the table there are approximately 70,000 clones, roughly four fifths of which are singletons. The specimen was peripheral blood. The receptors stem from a woman at least 80 years old with acute or convalescent COVID-19. Each CDR3 is given with its conserved first and last residue. A D gene is named only where the DNA matches it firmly.

cdr3_length j_call v_call d_call cdr3_nt cdr3_aa
15 TRBJ1-1 TRBV6-5 NA TGTGCCAGCAGGGCAGGGGCAGCGTTGAACACTGAAGCTTTCTTT CASRAGAALNTEAFF
18 TRBJ2-2 TRBV15 TRBD2 TGTGCCACCAGCGTTCAGCTAGCGGGGGCAGATGGAGCCGGGGAGCTGTTTTTT CATSVQLAGADGAGELFF
16 TRBJ1-5 TRBV6-1 TRBD1 TGTGCCAGCAGTGAAACCCAGGGGGCCTCTCTCCAGCCCCAGCATTTT CASSETQGASLQPQHF
15 TRBJ2-2 TRBV7-9 NA TGTGCCAGCAGCTTACTGACAGGATCGGCAGGGGAGCTGTTTTTT CASSLLTGSAGELFF
14 TRBJ1-6 TRBV19 NA TGTGCCAGTAGTCCTACCTCCTATAATTCACCCCTCCACTTT CASSPTSYNSPLHF
16 TRBJ2-1 TRBV3-1/TRBV3-2 TRBD1 TGTGCCAGCAGCCTGTATACGGGACAGGCGGCCAATGAGCAGTTCTTC CASSLYTGQAANEQFF
13 TRBJ2-5 TRBV12-3/TRBV12-4 NA TGTGCCAGCAGGATTGGTAGGGGAGAGACCCAGTACTTC CASRIGRGETQYF
14 TRBJ1-2 TRBV3-1/TRBV3-2 NA TGTGCCAGCACACCAGGGTTTTTCTCGGATGGCTACACCTTC CASTPGFFSDGYTF
16 TRBJ2-7 TRBV2 NA TGTGCCAGCAGCGACCCGCAGACCCCTAGGTCCTACGAGCAGTACTTC CASSDPQTPRSYEQYF
15 TRBJ1-3 TRBV11-2 NA TGTGCCAGCAGCTTAAACCTCGGAGTGGGAAACACCATATATTTT CASSLNLGVGNTIYF